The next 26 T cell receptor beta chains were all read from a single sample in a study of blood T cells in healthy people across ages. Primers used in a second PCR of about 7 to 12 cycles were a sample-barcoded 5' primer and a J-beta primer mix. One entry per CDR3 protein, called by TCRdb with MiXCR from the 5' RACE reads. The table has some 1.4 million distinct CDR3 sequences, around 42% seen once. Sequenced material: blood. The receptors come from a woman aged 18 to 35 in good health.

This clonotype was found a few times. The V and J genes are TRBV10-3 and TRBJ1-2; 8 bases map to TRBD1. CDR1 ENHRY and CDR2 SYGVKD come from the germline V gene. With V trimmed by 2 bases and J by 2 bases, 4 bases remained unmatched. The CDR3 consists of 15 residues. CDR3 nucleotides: TGTGCCATCAGTGAGCTTGCAGGGGGCAACTATGGCTACACCTTC. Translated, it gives CAISELAGGNYGYTF.

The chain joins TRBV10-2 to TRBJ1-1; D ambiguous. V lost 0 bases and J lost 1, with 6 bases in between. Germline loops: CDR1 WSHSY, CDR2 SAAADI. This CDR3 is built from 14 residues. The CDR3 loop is CASSESMENTEAFF. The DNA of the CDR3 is TGCGCCAGCAGTGAGTCGATGGAGAACACTGAAGCTTTCTTT.

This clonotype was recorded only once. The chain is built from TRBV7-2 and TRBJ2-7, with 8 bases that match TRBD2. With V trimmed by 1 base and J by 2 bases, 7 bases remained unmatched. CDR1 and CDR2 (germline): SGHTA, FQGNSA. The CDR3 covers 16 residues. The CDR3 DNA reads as TGTGCCAGCAGCTTAGAGGAGGGCGGGGGGACCTACGAGCAGTACTTC. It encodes CASSLEEGGGTYEQYF.

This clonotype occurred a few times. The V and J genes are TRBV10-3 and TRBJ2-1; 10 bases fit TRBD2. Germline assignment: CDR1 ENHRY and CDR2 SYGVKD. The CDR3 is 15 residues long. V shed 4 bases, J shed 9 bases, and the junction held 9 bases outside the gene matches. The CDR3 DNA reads TGTGCCATCAGTGTCCCTAGCGGGAGTGTTGGTGAGCAGTTCTTC. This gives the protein CAISVPSGSVGEQFF.

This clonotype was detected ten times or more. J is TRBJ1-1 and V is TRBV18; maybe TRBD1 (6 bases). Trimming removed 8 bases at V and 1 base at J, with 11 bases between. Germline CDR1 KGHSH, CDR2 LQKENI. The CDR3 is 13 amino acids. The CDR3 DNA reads TGTGCCAGCAGCCCGGGACAGAACACTGAAGCTTTCTTT. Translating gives CASSPGQNTEAFF.

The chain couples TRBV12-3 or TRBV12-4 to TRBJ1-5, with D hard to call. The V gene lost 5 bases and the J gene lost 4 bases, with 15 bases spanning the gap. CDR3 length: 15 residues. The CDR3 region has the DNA TGTGCCAGCAGTACCTCGGGATGGGGAAATCAGCCCCAGCATTTT. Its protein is CASSTSGWGNQPQHF.

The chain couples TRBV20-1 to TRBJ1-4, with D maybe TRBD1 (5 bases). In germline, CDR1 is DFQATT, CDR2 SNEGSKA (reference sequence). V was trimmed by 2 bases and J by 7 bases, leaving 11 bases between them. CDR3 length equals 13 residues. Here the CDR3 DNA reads TGCAGTGCTAGATCCGGGGGATCTGAAAAACTGTTTTTT. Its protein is CSARSGGSEKLFF.

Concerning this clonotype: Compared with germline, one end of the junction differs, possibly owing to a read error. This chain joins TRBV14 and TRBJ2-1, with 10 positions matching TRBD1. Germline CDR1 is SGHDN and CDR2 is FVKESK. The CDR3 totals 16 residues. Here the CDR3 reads CASSYPGDRGFDERFF. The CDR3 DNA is TGTGCCAGCAGCTACCCCGGGGACAGGGGTTTCGATGAGCGGTTCTTC.

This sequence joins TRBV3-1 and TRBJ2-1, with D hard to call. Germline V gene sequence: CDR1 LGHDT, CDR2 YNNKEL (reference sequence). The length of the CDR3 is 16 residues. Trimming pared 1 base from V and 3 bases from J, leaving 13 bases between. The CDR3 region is CASSQASPQSYNEQFF. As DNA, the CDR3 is TGTGCCAGCAGCCAAGCCTCCCCACAGAGCTACAATGAGCAGTTCTTC.

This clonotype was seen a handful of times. The CDR3, as DNA: TGTGCCGTACTAGCGGGGGGCCTCGATACGCAGTATTTT. Its translation: CAVLAGGLDTQYF. The V gene is TRBV10-3, the J gene TRBJ2-3; the match to TRBD2 covers 12 bases. The germline gives CDR1 ENHRY, CDR2 SYGVKD. V gave up 11 bases and J gave up 6 bases; unmatched junction bases: 6. The CDR3 is made up of 13 amino acids.

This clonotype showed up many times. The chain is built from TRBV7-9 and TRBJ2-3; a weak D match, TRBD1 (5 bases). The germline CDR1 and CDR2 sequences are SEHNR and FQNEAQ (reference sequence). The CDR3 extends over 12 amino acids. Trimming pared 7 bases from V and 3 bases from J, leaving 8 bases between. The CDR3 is CASKRGTDTQYF. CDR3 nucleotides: TGTGCCAGCAAAAGGGGAACAGATACGCAGTATTTT.

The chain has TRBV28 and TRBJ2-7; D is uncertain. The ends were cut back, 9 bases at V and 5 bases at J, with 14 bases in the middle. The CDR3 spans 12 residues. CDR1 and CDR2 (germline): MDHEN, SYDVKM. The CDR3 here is CASCSAANEQYF. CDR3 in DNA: TGTGCCAGTTGTTCGGCGGCCAACGAGCAGTACTTC.

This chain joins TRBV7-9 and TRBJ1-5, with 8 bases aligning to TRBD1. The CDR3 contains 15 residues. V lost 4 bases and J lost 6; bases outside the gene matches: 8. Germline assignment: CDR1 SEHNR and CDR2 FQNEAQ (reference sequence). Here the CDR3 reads CASSYGQGSGQPQHF. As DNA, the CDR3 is TGTGCCAGCAGCTACGGACAGGGAAGTGGTCAGCCCCAGCATTTT.

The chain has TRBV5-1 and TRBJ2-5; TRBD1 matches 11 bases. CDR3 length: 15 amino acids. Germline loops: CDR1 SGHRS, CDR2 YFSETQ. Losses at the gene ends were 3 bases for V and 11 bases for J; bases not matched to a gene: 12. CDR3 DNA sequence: TGCGCCAGCAGCTCGCTACTAGGGACAGGGGGTGAGCAGTACTTC. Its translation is CASSSLLGTGGEQYF.

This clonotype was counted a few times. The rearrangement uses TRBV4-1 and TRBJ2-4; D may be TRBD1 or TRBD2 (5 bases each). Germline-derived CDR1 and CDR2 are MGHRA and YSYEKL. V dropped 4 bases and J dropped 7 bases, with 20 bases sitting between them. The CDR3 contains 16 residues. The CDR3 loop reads CASSRSQRGADNIQYF. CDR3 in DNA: TGCGCCAGCAGCCGATCACAAAGAGGGGCCGACAACATTCAGTACTTC.

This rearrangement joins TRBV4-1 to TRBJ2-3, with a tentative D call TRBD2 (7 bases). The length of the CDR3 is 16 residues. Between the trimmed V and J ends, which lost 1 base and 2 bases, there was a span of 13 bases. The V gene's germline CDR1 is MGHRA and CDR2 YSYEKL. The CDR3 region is CASSQVGGLDTDTQYF. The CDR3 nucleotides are TGCGCCAGCAGCCAAGTCGGGGGGCTCGACACAGATACGCAGTATTTT.

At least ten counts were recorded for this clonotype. CDR3 bases: TGCAGCGTTGATAGGGCCAATGAGCAGTTCTTC. Protein: CSVDRANEQFF. J is TRBJ2-1 and V is TRBV29-1; D is unresolved. The germline CDR1 and CDR2 sequences are SQVTM and ANQGSEA. This CDR3 comprises 11 residues. The V end lost 3 bases, the J end lost 6 bases, and 6 bases lay between the germline ends.

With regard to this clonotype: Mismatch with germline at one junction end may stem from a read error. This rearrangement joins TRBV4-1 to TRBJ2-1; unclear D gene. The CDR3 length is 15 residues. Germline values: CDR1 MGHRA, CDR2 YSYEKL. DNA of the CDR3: TGCGCCAGCAGCCAAGGACCTGAATACTACAATGGGCAGTTCTTC. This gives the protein CASSQGPEYYNGQFF.

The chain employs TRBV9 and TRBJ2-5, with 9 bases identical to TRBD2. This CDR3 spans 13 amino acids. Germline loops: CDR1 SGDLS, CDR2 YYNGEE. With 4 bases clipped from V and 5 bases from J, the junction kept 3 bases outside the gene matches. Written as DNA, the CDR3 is TGTGCCAGCAGCCGGGGACTAGCTGAGACCCAGTACTTC. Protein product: CASSRGLAETQYF.

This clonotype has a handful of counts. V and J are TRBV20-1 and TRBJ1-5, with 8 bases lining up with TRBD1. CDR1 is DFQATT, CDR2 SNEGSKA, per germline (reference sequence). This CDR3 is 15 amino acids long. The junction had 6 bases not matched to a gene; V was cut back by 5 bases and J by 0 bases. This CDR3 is CSARTGRNSNQPQHF. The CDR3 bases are TGCAGTGCTCGGACAGGGAGAAATAGCAATCAGCCCCAGCATTTT.

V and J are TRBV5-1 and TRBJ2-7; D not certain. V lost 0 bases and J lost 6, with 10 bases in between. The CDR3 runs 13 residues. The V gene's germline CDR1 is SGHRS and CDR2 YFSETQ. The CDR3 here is CASSLASLGEQYF. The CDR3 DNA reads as TGCGCCAGCAGCTTGGCGAGCTTGGGCGAGCAGTACTTC.

For the CDR3, the DNA is TGTGCCAGCAGGGGGGGGAGGGACAATGAGCAGTTCTTC. As protein: CASRGGRDNEQFF. The chain links TRBV7-9 to TRBJ2-1; TRBD2 agrees at 7 bases. From germline, CDR1 is SEHNR and CDR2 FQNEAQ (reference sequence). CDR3 length equals 13 residues. The junction had 4 bases not matched to a gene; V was cut back by 6 bases and J by 5 bases.

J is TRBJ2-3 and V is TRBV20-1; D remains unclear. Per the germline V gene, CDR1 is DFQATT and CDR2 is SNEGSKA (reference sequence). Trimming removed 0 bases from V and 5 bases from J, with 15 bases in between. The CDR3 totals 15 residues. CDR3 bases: TGCAGTGCTAGAGATCTCCTTAGAGTGGGAGATACGCAGTATTTT. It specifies CSARDLLRVGDTQYF.

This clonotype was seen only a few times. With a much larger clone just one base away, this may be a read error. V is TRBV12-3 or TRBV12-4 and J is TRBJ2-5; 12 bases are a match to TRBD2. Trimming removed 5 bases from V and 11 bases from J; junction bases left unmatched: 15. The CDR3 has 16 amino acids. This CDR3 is CASSRTGTSGYNEQYF. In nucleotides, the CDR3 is TGTGCCAGCAGTAGGACCGGGACTAGCGGGTACAATGAGCAGTACTTC.

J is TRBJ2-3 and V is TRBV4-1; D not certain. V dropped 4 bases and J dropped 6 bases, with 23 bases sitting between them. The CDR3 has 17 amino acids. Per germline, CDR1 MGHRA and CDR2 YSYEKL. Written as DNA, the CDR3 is TGCGCCAGCAGCCTTGGGGATGTGGCAGGTCCAGGCGATACGCAGTATTTT. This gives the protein CASSLGDVAGPGDTQYF.

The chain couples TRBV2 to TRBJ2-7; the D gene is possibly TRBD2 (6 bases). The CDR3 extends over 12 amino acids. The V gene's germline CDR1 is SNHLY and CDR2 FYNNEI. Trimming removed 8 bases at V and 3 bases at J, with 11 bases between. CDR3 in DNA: TGTGCCAGCGCTCAGGGAGGCTACGAGCAGTACTTC. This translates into CASAQGGYEQYF.